The source of this T cell receptor (beta chain) is a study of PD-L1 blockade in urothelial cancer. Study information: Men with urothelial cancer arising in the bladder made up about 90% of the roughly 30 patients.

Between 1 and 8 samples, pretreatment and on-treatment, were given by each patient. CDR3 length: 15 amino acids. Trimming cost V 6 bases and J 2 bases, with 15 bases left between them. Germline CDR1 ENHRY, CDR2 SYGVKD. The table came from immunoSEQ multiplex PCR; TCRdb's copy has only in-frame clones and leaves some out. The sample comprises 14,000 to 15,000 clones, roughly 90% of which are singletons, and 15% rests with the top ten. The sequencing here drew on PBMCs, taken around atezolizumab (anti-PD-L1) treatment. V and J are TRBV10-3 and TRBJ2-3; D is perhaps TRBD1 (6 bases). The receptor comes from a man in his sixties or seventies with urothelial cancer. The CDR3 region is CAIRDQGIPTDTQYF. In DNA form, the CDR3 reads TGTGCCATCAGGGATCAGGGGATCCCCACAGATACGCAGTATTTT.